This T cell receptor beta chain was sequenced during a study of T-cell reconstitution after alpha-beta-depleted transplantation in children listed by TCRdb under 2016. General notes on the study: Using TCR repertoire profiling, the study quantitatively followed how T-cell immune reconstitution unfolded in children after TCRalphabeta/CD19-depleted allogeneic hematopoietic cell transplantation. General findings and caveats noted by the study authors: About two months after transplant, the apparently early recovery of alphabetaT-cell counts reportedly depended on just several hundred clones that had expanded rapidly and came from non-depleted graft cells. The high TCRbeta diversity at day 60 in some patients was ascribed to recipient T cells and intrathymic progenitors that had survived conditioning. The frequencies of hyperexpanded clones fell over the following months, and after one year, T-cell counts and TCRbeta diversity were mostly attributed to newly produced T cells.

What this sample's treatment or condition label stands for: allogeneic hematopoietic cell transplantation with graft depleted of TCRalphabeta T cells and CD19 B cells. The transplant recipients were children given TCRalphabeta/CD19-depleted allogeneic hematopoietic cell grafts. This clonotype was counted a few times. No antigen is known for it. Qualities for individual bases were not recorded, and no much larger clone is one base off. The V end loses 5 bases and the J end loses 3 bases, and a stretch of 17 bases separates them. CDR1 is given as MDHEN and CDR2 as SYDVKM, both from the germline V gene. From cysteine to phenylalanine, the CDR3 is 15 amino acids long. CDR3 DNA only is kept here, 45 bases in frame from base 1. Library preparation was by PCR. The sequencer listed for this sample is Illumina HiSeq 2500. TCR libraries were prepared with molecular barcoding, using unique molecular identifiers to normalize TCRbeta repertoire quantification. TCRdb itself trimmed the public reads at Q25 with fastp, ran MiXCR and retained productive beta chains. Every CDR3 protein is listed once, alongside the most common genes and DNA of its rows. The sample table records hundreds of thousands of distinct CDR3 sequences; around 25% of these occur just once. The top ten constitute 4% to 5.5% of the sample.

Sequencing used PBMCs, mostly from graft donor cells, obtained 360 days after TCRalphabeta/CD19-depleted stem cell transplant. This clonotype was obtained from a female patient aged 2 to 10 who had a stem cell transplant for congenital amegakaryocytic thrombocytopenia, so the T cells may come from the graft donor. Recombination connected TRBV28 to TRBJ2-7; no D gene can be assigned with confidence. The DNA reads as follows: TGTGCCAGCAGTCCCACGCCACCAACTTACTACGAGCAGTACTTC. Its translation is CASSPTPPTYYEQYF.